Listed below are T cell receptor beta chains from one sample, sequenced in a study of T cell repertoires in cytomegalovirus infection. A single record per CDR3 protein comes from TCRdb applying MiXCR to the reads. This sample has fewer than 300,000 distinct CDR3 sequences, with roughly 23% found just once. What was sequenced was PBMCs. These receptors originate from a human donor in good health (CMV status not recorded). Some clones in this sample may be carry-over from other donors' samples. Each CDR3 is given with its conserved first and last residue. The D gene is left open where the match is weak. For some rows the clone size is stated as once, few or many, or as a class when expanded; others skip it.

>TRBJ2-1|TRBV11-2|-|-
CASSFHQGFRRGRGLYNEQFF
TGTGCCAGCAGCTTTCATCAAGGTTTTAGGAGGGGGCGGGGACTTTACAATGAGCAGTTCTTC
>TRBJ1-2|TRBV7-2|-|few
CASSPGGLGYGYTF
TGTGCCAGCAGCCCCGGCGGTTTGGGCTATGGCTACACCTTC
>TRBJ2-3|TRBV7-2|-|-
CASSPHGGLADTQYF
TGTGCCAGCAGCCCACACGGGGGCTTAGCGGATACGCAGTATTTT
>TRBJ1-5|TRBV2|-|few
CASSDPEPDKHF
TGTGCCAGCAGTGACCCCGAACCTGATAAGCATTTT
>TRBJ2-2|TRBV14|-|-
CASSQGVGTKVPGGLFF
TGTGCCAGCAGCCAAGGGGTAGGGACAAAAGTCCCCGGGGGGCTGTTTTTT
>TRBJ2-7|TRBV7-2|TRBD2|many
CASSPYDGLAGGQEQYF
TGTGCCAGCAGCCCGTATGATGGGCTAGCGGGAGGGCAAGAGCAGTACTTC
>TRBJ2-1|TRBV20-1|-|-
CIANQEGRGSYNEQFF
TGCATTGCTAATCAGGAGGGGAGAGGCTCCTACAATGAGCAGTTCTTC
>TRBJ1-2|TRBV29-1|TRBD1|many
CSVADRGYGYTF
TGCAGCGTTGCAGACAGGGGGTATGGCTACACCTTC
>TRBJ2-3|TRBV19|-|-
CASSIYLLGTDTQYF
TGTGCCAGTAGTATTTACCTGCTAGGCACAGATACGCAGTATTTT
>TRBJ1-3|TRBV7-6|-|-
CASSLGQAEAGNTIYF
TGTGCCAGCAGCTTAGGACAGGCAGAAGCTGGAAACACCATATATTTT
>TRBJ2-1|TRBV6-5|TRBD2|few
CASSYSAGVYNEQFF
TGTGCCAGCAGTTACTCCGCGGGAGTCTACAATGAGCAGTTCTTC
>TRBJ2-7|TRBV7-6|TRBD2|-
CASSAVAGGAYEQYF
TGTGCCAGCAGCGCAGTAGCGGGAGGCGCCTACGAGCAGTACTTC
>TRBJ2-1|TRBV28|TRBD2|many
CASRVAGGPHNEQFF
TGTGCCAGCAGGGTAGCGGGAGGGCCCCACAATGAGCAGTTCTTC
>TRBJ2-7|TRBV29-1|-|few
CSVQIYEQYF
TGCAGCGTTCAGATTTACGAGCAGTACTTC
>TRBJ1-2|TRBV7-2|-|many
CASTLFAYGYTF
TGTGCCAGCACGTTATTTGCCTATGGCTACACCTTC
>TRBJ2-2|TRBV19|-|few
CASSRGSNTGELFF
TGTGCCAGTAGTAGGGGGTCGAACACCGGGGAGCTGTTTTTT
>TRBJ2-5|TRBV6-6|-|few
CASSPSGFRETQYF
TGTGCCAGCAGTCCGAGCGGGTTTCGAGAGACCCAGTACTTC
>TRBJ1-5|TRBV6-1|TRBD1|-
CASISGTGWNQPQHF
TGTGCCAGCATCTCCGGGACAGGGTGGAATCAGCCCCAGCATTTT
>TRBJ2-4|TRBV19|-|few
CASSMFRAADIQYF
TGTGCCAGTAGTATGTTTAGGGCGGCGGACATTCAGTACTTC
>TRBJ1-2|TRBV20-1|TRBD1|-
CSARGQGDYGYTF
TGCAGTGCTAGAGGACAGGGTGACTATGGCTACACCTTC
>TRBJ2-3|TRBV7-2|-|many
CASSKPYTDTQYF
TGTGCCAGCAGCAAACCGTACACAGATACGCAGTATTTT
>TRBJ2-5|TRBV7-9|-|many
CASSPAAGLQGLETQYF
TGTGCCAGCAGTCCGGCCGCGGGTCTTCAGGGTCTTGAGACCCAGTACTTC
>TRBJ1-5|TRBV6-1|-|-
CASSGRNSNQPQHF
TGTGCCAGCTCGGGACGGAATAGCAATCAGCCCCAGCATTTT
>TRBJ2-1|TRBV12-3/TRBV12-4|-|-
CASSFGGLSNEQFF
TGTGCCAGCAGTTTTGGAGGGTTGAGCAATGAGCAGTTCTTC
>TRBJ1-1|TRBV5-1|-|-
CASSVEGPLNTEAFF
TGCGCCAGCAGCGTAGAGGGACCGTTGAACACTGAAGCTTTCTTT
>TRBJ2-1|TRBV28|TRBD2|-
CASSKPGLAAYNEQFF
TGTGCCAGCAGTAAACCGGGACTAGCGGCCTACAATGAGCAGTTCTTC
>TRBJ2-1|TRBV4-3|-|many
CASSQETTSGRQFF
TGCGCCAGCAGCCAAGAAACTACGTCGGGCAGGCAGTTCTTC
>TRBJ2-6|TRBV10-3|-|-
CAISDTGGANVLTF
TGTGCCATCAGTGATACGGGGGGGGCCAACGTCCTGACTTTC
>TRBJ2-3|TRBV14|TRBD2|-
CASSQPPAGGPTDTQYF
TGTGCCAGCAGCCAACCCCCAGCGGGGGGGCCCACAGATACGCAGTATTTT
>TRBJ2-1|TRBV5-5|-|few
CASSFVRQSYNEQFF
TGTGCCAGCAGTTTTGTAAGACAGTCCTACAATGAGCAGTTCTTC
>TRBJ2-5|TRBV9|-|few
CASSVLGGIQETQYF
TGTGCCAGCAGCGTACTTGGCGGGATCCAAGAGACCCAGTACTTC
>TRBJ1-2|TRBV30|-|few
CAWRRGSSNYGYTF
TGTGCCTGGAGACGCGGGTCCTCAAACTATGGCTACACCTTC
>TRBJ1-5|TRBV28|-|-
CASGSKWSNQPQHF
TGTGCCAGCGGGAGTAAGTGGAGCAATCAGCCCCAGCATTTT
>TRBJ1-4|TRBV2|-|-
CASSADPPTNEKLFF
TGTGCCAGCAGCGCGGACCCCCCGACCAATGAAAAACTGTTTTTT
>TRBJ2-6|TRBV6-1|-|many
CAIPGLLLSFGANVLTF
TGTGCCATTCCCGGGCTCCTTCTTTCCTTTGGGGCCAACGTCCTGACTTTC
>TRBJ2-5|TRBV6-8|-|few
CATAEQLQETQYF
TGTGCCACCGCCGAACAGCTCCAAGAGACCCAGTACTTC
>TRBJ1-5|TRBV6-2/TRBV6-3|TRBD1|many
CASSRTGGSYQPQHF
TGTGCCAGCAGTCGGACAGGGGGTTCCTATCAGCCCCAGCATTTT
>TRBJ2-4|TRBV7-9|-|-
CASSLDLAKNIQYF
TGTGCCAGCAGCTTAGATCTAGCCAAAAACATTCAGTACTTC
>TRBJ2-5|TRBV28|TRBD2|-
CASSPSSGEIETQYF
TGTGCCAGCAGCCCCTCTAGCGGCGAGATAGAGACCCAGTACTTC
>TRBJ2-3|TRBV29-1|TRBD2|-
CSVNPGGSSNTQYF
TGCAGCGTGAACCCGGGGGGGTCCTCGAATACGCAGTATTTT
>TRBJ1-2|TRBV11-2|-|many
CASSSSYGYTF
TGTGCCAGCAGCTCGTCTTATGGCTACACCTTC
>TRBJ2-7|TRBV7-8|-|many
CASSPSRVGEQYF
TGTGCCAGCAGCCCCTCTCGGGTTGGCGAGCAGTACTTC
>TRBJ2-2|TRBV4-3|-|-
CASSQALRGRDTGELFF
TGCGCCAGCAGCCAAGCGCTCCGCGGCAGGGACACCGGGGAGCTGTTTTTT
>TRBJ1-1|TRBV5-5|-|-
CASSQGRTNTEAFF
TGTGCCAGCAGCCAGGGACGGACGAACACTGAAGCTTTCTTT
>TRBJ1-2|TRBV7-2|TRBD1|medium-sized
CGEGAFGGYTF
TGCGGAGAGGGGGCGTTTGGCGGCTACACCTTC
>TRBJ2-5|TRBV2|-|-
CASTEAGDGETQYF
TGTGCCAGCACCGAGGCCGGGGACGGGGAGACCCAGTACTTC
>TRBJ2-7|TRBV4-3|-|-
CASSQDRISYEQYF
TGCGCCAGCAGCCAAGATCGCATCTCCTACGAGCAGTACTTC
>TRBJ2-7|TRBV11-2|TRBD1|-
CASSLTGIEQYF
TGTGCCAGCAGCCTGACAGGGATTGAGCAGTACTTC
>TRBJ2-7|TRBV20-1|-|-
CSARGPLQYF
TGCAGTGCTAGGGGACCGTTACAGTACTTC
>TRBJ1-1|TRBV11-2|-|many
CASRIGLGLMNTEAFF
TGTGCCAGCAGAATTGGTCTAGGGCTTATGAACACTGAAGCTTTCTTT
>TRBJ2-7|TRBV11-2|-|-
CASSSRASYEQYF
TGTGCCAGCAGCTCGAGGGCCAGCTACGAGCAGTACTTC
>TRBJ2-5|TRBV4-1|TRBD1|-
CASSQGFLLQGQETQYF
TGCGCCAGCAGCCAAGGGTTTTTATTACAGGGGCAAGAGACCCAGTACTTC
>TRBJ2-7|TRBV12-3/TRBV12-4|-|-
CASSLALGEQYF
TGTGCCAGCAGTTTAGCGCTGGGGGAGCAGTACTTC
>TRBJ1-5|TRBV2|-|-
CASGGGVGNQPQHF
TGTGCCAGTGGGGGGGGTGTCGGAAATCAGCCCCAGCATTTT
>TRBJ2-1|TRBV18|-|many
CASSPPGGNPSYNEQFF
TGTGCCAGCTCACCACCGGGGGGCAATCCCTCCTACAATGAGCAGTTCTTC
>TRBJ2-7|TRBV6-2/TRBV6-3|TRBD2|few
CASSYWALASGIYEQYF
TGTGCCAGCAGTTACTGGGCGTTGGCTAGCGGGATCTACGAGCAGTACTTC
>TRBJ1-4|TRBV7-2|TRBD1|many
CASSSFGTGVGKLFF
TGTGCCAGCAGCTCATTCGGGACAGGGGTAGGAAAACTGTTTTTT
>TRBJ2-1|TRBV10-3|TRBD2|many
CAISEALAGGNEQFF
TGTGCCATCAGTGAGGCACTAGCGGGGGGGAATGAGCAGTTCTTC
>TRBJ1-4|TRBV11-2|TRBD1|many
CASSSGQGGKLFF
TGTGCCAGCAGCTCCGGACAGGGTGGTAAACTGTTTTTT
>TRBJ2-2|TRBV7-2|TRBD1|many
CASSLLRGRDTGELFF
TGTGCCAGCAGCTTATTAAGGGGGCGCGACACCGGGGAGCTGTTTTTT